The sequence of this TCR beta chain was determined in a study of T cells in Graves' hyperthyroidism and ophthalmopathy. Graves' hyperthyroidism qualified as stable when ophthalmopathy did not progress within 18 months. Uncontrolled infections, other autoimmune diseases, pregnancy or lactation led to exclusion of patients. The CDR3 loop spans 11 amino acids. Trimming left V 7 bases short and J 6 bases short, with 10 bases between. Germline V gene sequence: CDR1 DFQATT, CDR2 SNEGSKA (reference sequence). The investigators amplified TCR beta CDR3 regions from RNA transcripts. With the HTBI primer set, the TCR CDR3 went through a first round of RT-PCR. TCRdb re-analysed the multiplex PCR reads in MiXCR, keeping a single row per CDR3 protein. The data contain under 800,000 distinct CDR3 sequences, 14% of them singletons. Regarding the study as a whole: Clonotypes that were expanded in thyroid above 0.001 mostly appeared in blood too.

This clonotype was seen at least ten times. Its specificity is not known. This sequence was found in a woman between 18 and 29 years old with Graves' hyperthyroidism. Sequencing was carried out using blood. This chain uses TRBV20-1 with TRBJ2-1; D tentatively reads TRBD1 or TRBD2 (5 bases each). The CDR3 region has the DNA TGCAGTGGAGGGACCACCAATGAGCAGTTCTTC. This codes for CSGGTTNEQFF.